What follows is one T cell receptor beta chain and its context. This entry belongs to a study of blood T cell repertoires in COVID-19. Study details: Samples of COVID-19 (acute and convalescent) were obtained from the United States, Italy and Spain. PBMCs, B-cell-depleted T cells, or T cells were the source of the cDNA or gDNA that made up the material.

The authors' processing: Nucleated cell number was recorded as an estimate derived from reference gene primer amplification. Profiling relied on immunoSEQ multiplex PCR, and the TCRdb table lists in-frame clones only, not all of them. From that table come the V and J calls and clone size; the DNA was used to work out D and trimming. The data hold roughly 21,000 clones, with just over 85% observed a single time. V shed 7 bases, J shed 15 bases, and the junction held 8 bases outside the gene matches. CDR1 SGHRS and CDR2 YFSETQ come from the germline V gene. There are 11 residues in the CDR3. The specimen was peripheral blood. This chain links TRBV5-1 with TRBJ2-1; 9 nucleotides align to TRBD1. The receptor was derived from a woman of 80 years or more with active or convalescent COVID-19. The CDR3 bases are TGCGCCAGCCCCCCAGGGACAGGGTCGTTCTTC. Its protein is CASPPGTGSFF.